This T cell receptor beta chain stems from a study of blood T cell repertoires in COVID-19. Participants had their cohort set by participant-reported clinical history. The method was immunoSEQ multiplex PCR; TCRdb's version includes in-frame clones alone and lacks a portion of them. The sample carries about 260,000 clones, 75% to 90% recorded once. Material for sequencing was PBMCs or T cells enriched from blood (not recorded which). The TCR was taken from a woman in her late teens or twenties who had recovered from COVID-19.

DNA of the CDR3: TGCAGCGTTGGGGACCGACAGGGGAACACTGAAGCTTTCTTT. Protein sequence: CSVGDRQGNTEAFF. This rearrangement joins TRBV29-1 to TRBJ1-1; TRBD1 aligns across 7 bases. CDR3 length: 14 amino acids. CDR1 is SQVTM, CDR2 ANQGSEA, per germline. V gave up 4 bases and J gave up 1 base; unmatched junction bases: 6.